The 3 T cell receptor beta chains below come from one sample, sequenced in a study of cytomegalovirus exposure and HLA in healthy donors. Use of 60 Vbeta and 13 Jbeta primers characterized the PCR. The method was immunoSEQ multiplex PCR; TCRdb's version includes in-frame clones alone and lacks a portion of them. This sample has 110,000 or so clones, with roughly 15% found just once. Material: PBMCs. The receptors here all came from a female donor in good health and CMV-seronegative.

The chain combines TRBV6-5 with TRBJ2-3, with 9 bases that match TRBD1. This CDR3 has 15 amino acids. V lost 5 bases and J lost 5; bases outside the gene matches: 8. CDR1 MNHEY and CDR2 SVGAGI come from the germline V gene. For the CDR3, the DNA is TGTGCCAGCAGTATCCGGGACAGGGCACGAGATACGCAGTATTTT. Translating it yields CASSIRDRARDTQYF.

This clone was picked up a small number of times. The chain carries TRBV4-3 and TRBJ2-5; possibly TRBD2 for D (5 bases). This CDR3 is built from 15 residues. V lost 3 bases and J 4 bases, leaving 15 bases between the germline ends. Per germline, CDR1 LGHNA and CDR2 YSLEER. CDR3 sequence: CASSQGPGGVETQYF. The CDR3 region has the DNA TGCGCCAGCAGCCAGGGTCCAGGAGGAGTAGAGACCCAGTACTTC.

In its sample, this clone was seen a few times. The chain links TRBV18 to TRBJ2-6; 7 nucleotides agree with TRBD1. The length of the CDR3 is 15 residues. With V trimmed by 4 bases and J by 0 bases, 0 bases remained unmatched. CDR1 is KGHSH, CDR2 LQKENI, per germline. The CDR3, as DNA: TGTGCCAGCTCACGGGACAGCTCTGGGGCCAACGTCCTGACTTTC. Protein sequence: CASSRDSSGANVLTF.